The sequence of this T cell receptor beta chain was determined in a study of blood T cell repertoires in COVID-19. Deletions cut 0 bases from V and 8 bases from J, with 11 bases between. Germline V CDR1 and CDR2: SGHDT, YYEEEE. The CDR3 contains 13 residues. Produced via immunoSEQ multiplex PCR; TCRdb's table is partial and in-frame only. The sample shows around 700,000 clones, approximately 90% of them seen only once. This TCR derives from a young woman with acute or convalescent COVID-19. V and J are TRBV5-6 and TRBJ1-2, with D possibly matching TRBD1 (6 bases). The specimen sequenced was peripheral blood. CDR3 DNA sequence: TGTGCCAGCAGCTTGGGGCGGGGGGCAGGCTACACCTTC. Translated: CASSLGRGAGYTF.